Below, one TCR beta chain is given with its context. Its antigen remains undetermined. The input lacks base qualities; no much larger clone sits a single base away. According to the germline V gene, CDR1 reads KGHDR and CDR2 reads SFDVKD. V is cut by 6 bases and J by 8 bases, and the space between the germline ends is 15 bases. The CDR3 contains 13 residues, cysteine and phenylalanine counted. Just the 39-base CDR3 DNA is kept, in frame starting at base 1. This entry belongs to a study of T cell responses to AZD1222 COVID-19 vaccine (dated by TCRdb to the early 2020s). About the full investigation: Because spike-specific TCR depth and breadth did not differ between the two schedules, AZD1222 recipients who got a second dose at roughly 4 weeks were pooled with those who got a second dose at roughly 12 weeks. Trial participants were enrolled into age subgroups of 18-55, 56-69 and 70-plus years, which contained 148, 28 and 57 TCR-sequenced participants, respectively. TCR sequencing covered over 230 trial participants: nearly 210 given two doses of AZD1222 and approximately 26 given two doses of MenACWY control vaccine. Overall results and qualifications from the work: Conclusions about previously exposed vaccinees were limited because only six AZD1222 recipients were SARS-CoV-2 seropositive at baseline. No day 14 peak-response samples were available, so repertoires were characterized only after the peak T cell response. Reportedly, close to half of the unique spike-specific TCRs recognized epitopes lying outside the regions that are mutated in the B.1.351 and B.1.1.7 variants. The whole spike protein was spanned by vaccine-associated CD4 TCRs, and dominant responses were seen in regions 160-218 and 743-854. Most participants were white British and females outnumbered males, and the authors suggested that clonal diversity may have been underestimated. Spike-specific TCR breadth and depth rose significantly after two AZD1222 doses compared with day 0 and with MenACWY recipients. The 56-69-year group was small, and its depth increase did not reach significance, likely because of low power.

The CDR3 regions of human TCRbeta chains were analyzed by immunosequencing. The original pipeline was this. TCRs in the repertoires were compared against a reference library of SARS-CoV-2-specific TCRs that had been generated with the MIRA antigen-specificity platform. Breadth meant the fraction of unique TCRs that were SARS-CoV-2-associated, whereas depth meant the fraction of total T cells that were SARS-CoV-2-associated. Each spike-specific TCR was assigned to its reactive spike region and to a CD4 or CD8 class using the MIRA data. Log10-transformed breadth and depth values were compared by one-way ANOVA with Sidak's multiple comparisons tests. In TCRdb, the immuneACCESS table is reduced to in-frame sequences with V and J assigned. These tables do not hold every clone; where another copy was compared, an unresolved V gene accounts for under half, and the others remain unexplained. That table supplies the V and J calls and clone size; D and trimming were determined from the DNA. The sample records approximately 150,000 clones, roughly 90% of which are singletons. 1.3% to 1.5% of the sample comes from the top ten.

In the paper's terms, the time point label means: baseline before first vaccination. Vaccinee samples came from UK trials COV001 and COV002, including a single-blind randomized controlled phase 2/3 trial of AZD1222 (ChAdOx1 nCoV-19) in healthy adults. Trial participant PBMC samples were collected at day 0 and day 28 after the second dose for TCRbeta chain sequencing. This specimen consisted of peripheral blood, obtained on day 0 of AZD1222 vaccination. The V and J genes are TRBV24-1 and TRBJ1-2; too little of a D gene remains to name it. This receptor was identified in an adult in good health. CDR3 loop: CATSSWEGGGYTF. In nucleotides, the sequence is TGTGCCACCAGTAGCTGGGAGGGTGGAGGCTACACCTTC.